This is a list of T cell receptor beta chains from one sample in a study of Graves' ophthalmopathy and Graves' hyperthyroidism. One entry per CDR3 protein, called by TCRdb with MiXCR from the multiplex PCR reads. The data contain 150,000 or so distinct CDR3 sequences, less than 45% of them singletons. Material: peripheral blood. Receptors originate from a woman aged 40 to 49 with Graves' ophthalmopathy. CDR3s include the opening cysteine and the closing phenylalanine or tryptophan. The order of the fields is clone size, V gene, J gene, D gene, CDR3 protein, CDR3 DNA. A D gene is named only where the DNA matches it firmly. Only some rows state a clone size, as once, few, many or a class for expanded clones.

abundance: .; v_gene: TRBV19; j_gene: TRBJ1-1; d_gene: .; CDR3aa: CASSIRGVQYTEAFF; CDR3nt: TGTGCCAGTAGTATTCGGGGTGTTCAATACACTGAAGCTTTCTTT
abundance: few; v_gene: TRBV28; j_gene: TRBJ2-7; d_gene: .; CDR3aa: CASSAQSRGKYEQYF; CDR3nt: TGTGCCAGCAGTGCCCAGTCCCGAGGGAAGTACGAGCAGTACTTC
abundance: few; v_gene: TRBV7-2; j_gene: TRBJ1-2; d_gene: .; CDR3aa: CASSLSGSRVYGYTF; CDR3nt: TGTGCCAGCAGCTTATCGGGCAGCAGAGTCTATGGCTACACCTTC
abundance: .; v_gene: TRBV12-3/TRBV12-4; j_gene: TRBJ2-2; d_gene: TRBD2; CDR3aa: CASSSSGSRPGELFF; CDR3nt: TGTGCCAGCAGTTCCAGCGGGAGTCGACCCGGGGAGCTGTTTTTT
abundance: .; v_gene: TRBV6-5; j_gene: TRBJ1-1; d_gene: .; CDR3aa: CASSYGVGGTEAFF; CDR3nt: TGTGCCAGCAGTTACGGGGTAGGCGGGACTGAAGCTTTCTTT
abundance: .; v_gene: TRBV20-1; j_gene: TRBJ2-7; d_gene: .; CDR3aa: CSARETQSYEQYF; CDR3nt: TGCAGTGCTAGAGAGACACAATCCTACGAGCAGTACTTC
abundance: .; v_gene: TRBV19; j_gene: TRBJ1-5; d_gene: .; CDR3aa: CASSRTGEGPQHF; CDR3nt: TGTGCCAGTAGCCGGACGGGGGAAGGGCCCCAGCATTTT
abundance: .; v_gene: TRBV12-3/TRBV12-4; j_gene: TRBJ1-2; d_gene: .; CDR3aa: CASSFGSGYTF; CDR3nt: TGTGCCAGCAGTTTTGGGAGCGGCTACACCTTC
abundance: .; v_gene: TRBV30; j_gene: TRBJ1-1; d_gene: .; CDR3aa: CAWSERRGNTEAFF; CDR3nt: TGTGCCTGGAGTGAGAGACGGGGAAACACTGAAGCTTTCTTT
abundance: many; v_gene: TRBV27; j_gene: TRBJ2-5; d_gene: TRBD2; CDR3aa: CASSFGTSFRETQYF; CDR3nt: TGTGCCAGCAGTTTCGGGACTAGTTTTAGAGAGACCCAGTACTTC
abundance: .; v_gene: TRBV11-2; j_gene: TRBJ2-7; d_gene: TRBD1; CDR3aa: CASSADRVGTYEQYF; CDR3nt: TGTGCCAGCAGCGCGGACAGGGTGGGCACCTACGAGCAGTACTTC
abundance: .; v_gene: TRBV28; j_gene: TRBJ2-6; d_gene: .; CDR3aa: CASSSVSSGANVLTF; CDR3nt: TGTGCCAGCAGTTCCGTTAGCTCTGGGGCCAACGTCCTGACTTTC
abundance: many; v_gene: TRBV28; j_gene: TRBJ1-2; d_gene: .; CDR3aa: CASSLRNYGYTF; CDR3nt: TGTGCCAGCAGTTTACGTAACTATGGCTACACCTTC
abundance: many; v_gene: TRBV19; j_gene: TRBJ2-2; d_gene: .; CDR3aa: CATIIPNTGELFF; CDR3nt: TGTGCCACTATCATTCCGAACACCGGGGAGCTGTTTTTT
abundance: .; v_gene: TRBV6-2/TRBV6-3; j_gene: TRBJ1-1; d_gene: .; CDR3aa: CASRGAGNTEAFF; CDR3nt: TGTGCCAGCAGGGGGGCTGGGAACACTGAAGCTTTCTTT
abundance: .; v_gene: TRBV2; j_gene: TRBJ1-5; d_gene: .; CDR3aa: CASSVGGTVNQPQHF; CDR3nt: TGTGCCAGCAGTGTAGGAGGTACGGTCAATCAGCCCCAGCATTTT
abundance: many; v_gene: TRBV12-3/TRBV12-4; j_gene: TRBJ2-5; d_gene: .; CDR3aa: CASSLEGTQYF; CDR3nt: TGTGCCAGCAGTTTAGAGGGGACCCAGTACTTC
abundance: once; v_gene: TRBV2; j_gene: TRBJ2-1; d_gene: .; CDR3aa: CASRPEGGRGNEQFF; CDR3nt: TGTGCCAGCAGGCCCGAGGGGGGAAGAGGCAATGAGCAGTTCTTC
abundance: .; v_gene: TRBV27; j_gene: TRBJ1-1; d_gene: .; CDR3aa: CASRTGVLNTEAFF; CDR3nt: TGTGCCAGCAGGACCGGGGTCTTGAACACTGAAGCTTTCTTT
abundance: many; v_gene: TRBV7-8; j_gene: TRBJ1-1; d_gene: .; CDR3aa: CASSPRISPQGEAFF; CDR3nt: TGTGCCAGCAGCCCGCGCATATCCCCTCAGGGGGAAGCTTTCTTT
abundance: .; v_gene: TRBV7-3; j_gene: TRBJ1-2; d_gene: .; CDR3aa: CASSLGTDGYGYTF; CDR3nt: TGTGCCAGCAGCTTAGGGACTGATGGCTATGGCTACACCTTC
abundance: many; v_gene: TRBV5-1; j_gene: TRBJ1-2; d_gene: .; CDR3aa: CASGGNYGYTF; CDR3nt: TGCGCCAGCGGGGGGAACTATGGCTACACCTTC
abundance: many; v_gene: TRBV10-3; j_gene: TRBJ2-2; d_gene: .; CDR3aa: CAISDSGADTGELFF; CDR3nt: TGTGCCATCAGTGACTCAGGGGCGGACACCGGGGAGCTGTTTTTT
abundance: many; v_gene: TRBV19; j_gene: TRBJ1-2; d_gene: TRBD1; CDR3aa: CASRRLSTGGNYGYTF; CDR3nt: TGTGCCAGTAGGCGCCTATCGACAGGGGGCAACTATGGCTACACCTTC
abundance: many; v_gene: TRBV30; j_gene: TRBJ1-3; d_gene: .; CDR3aa: CAWGGGHTIYF; CDR3nt: TGTGCCTGGGGGGGCGGACACACCATATATTTT
abundance: many; v_gene: TRBV6-2/TRBV6-3; j_gene: TRBJ2-2; d_gene: .; CDR3aa: CASSLTDTGELFF; CDR3nt: TGTGCCAGCAGTCTGACAGACACCGGGGAGCTGTTTTTT
abundance: many; v_gene: TRBV20-1; j_gene: TRBJ2-7; d_gene: TRBD2; CDR3aa: CSAWGASGGKAYEQYF; CDR3nt: TGCAGTGCTTGGGGGGCTAGCGGGGGGAAGGCCTACGAGCAGTACTTC
abundance: many; v_gene: TRBV15; j_gene: TRBJ1-2; d_gene: TRBD1; CDR3aa: CATSRLGQGDYGYTF; CDR3nt: TGTGCCACCAGCAGACTTGGACAGGGCGACTATGGCTACACCTTC
abundance: many; v_gene: TRBV15; j_gene: TRBJ1-2; d_gene: .; CDR3aa: CATSRDRWNYGYTF; CDR3nt: TGTGCCACCAGCAGAGATCGGTGGAACTATGGCTACACCTTC
abundance: .; v_gene: TRBV20-1; j_gene: TRBJ1-1; d_gene: .; CDR3aa: CSARATGTMNTEAFF; CDR3nt: TGCAGTGCTAGGGCCACCGGGACAATGAACACTGAAGCTTTCTTT
abundance: many; v_gene: TRBV12-3/TRBV12-4; j_gene: TRBJ2-2; d_gene: .; CDR3aa: CASSFRVRDGELFF; CDR3nt: TGTGCCAGCAGTTTTAGAGTGAGGGACGGGGAGCTGTTTTTT
abundance: few; v_gene: TRBV7-2; j_gene: TRBJ2-5; d_gene: .; CDR3aa: CASSLDDRGETQYF; CDR3nt: TGTGCCAGCAGCTTAGATGACAGAGGCGAGACCCAGTACTTC
abundance: .; v_gene: TRBV19; j_gene: TRBJ1-3; d_gene: .; CDR3aa: CASSIAGGGGNTIYF; CDR3nt: TGTGCCAGTAGTATAGCGGGGGGCGGTGGAAACACCATATATTTT
abundance: .; v_gene: TRBV6-1; j_gene: TRBJ1-5; d_gene: .; CDR3aa: CASSESVWGGNQPQHF; CDR3nt: TGTGCCAGCAGTGAATCTGTGTGGGGCGGCAATCAGCCCCAGCATTTT
abundance: .; v_gene: TRBV5-1; j_gene: TRBJ2-7; d_gene: .; CDR3aa: CASSLGGRRRIYEQYF; CDR3nt: TGCGCCAGCAGCTTAGGAGGACGGAGGCGGATCTACGAGCAGTACTTC
abundance: few; v_gene: TRBV6-1; j_gene: TRBJ2-5; d_gene: .; CDR3aa: CASRGAGVQTQYF; CDR3nt: TGTGCCAGCAGGGGAGCAGGGGTACAGACCCAGTACTTC
abundance: many; v_gene: TRBV28; j_gene: TRBJ1-5; d_gene: .; CDR3aa: CASSPQQGLQPQHF; CDR3nt: TGTGCCAGCAGCCCCCAACAGGGTCTCCAGCCCCAACATTTT
abundance: .; v_gene: TRBV10-3; j_gene: TRBJ2-7; d_gene: .; CDR3aa: CAISEDTGVQYF; CDR3nt: TGTGCCATCAGTGAGGACACTGGAGTTCAGTACTTC
abundance: many; v_gene: TRBV28; j_gene: TRBJ1-1; d_gene: TRBD1; CDR3aa: CASPPGQGKNTEAFF; CDR3nt: TGTGCCTCTCCTCCGGGACAGGGGAAGAACACTGAAGCTTTCTTT
abundance: many; v_gene: TRBV10-3; j_gene: TRBJ2-5; d_gene: .; CDR3aa: CAISANQETQYF; CDR3nt: TGTGCCATCAGTGCGAATCAAGAGACCCAGTACTTC
abundance: .; v_gene: TRBV7-2; j_gene: TRBJ2-7; d_gene: .; CDR3aa: CASSSTGLYEQYF; CDR3nt: TGTGCCAGCAGCTCAACGGGACTGTACGAGCAGTACTTC
abundance: .; v_gene: TRBV11-2; j_gene: TRBJ2-1; d_gene: TRBD1; CDR3aa: CASSLMGQGAWDEQFF; CDR3nt: TGTGCCAGCAGCCTCATGGGACAGGGGGCTTGGGATGAGCAGTTCTTC
abundance: many; v_gene: TRBV12-3/TRBV12-4; j_gene: TRBJ2-7; d_gene: .; CDR3aa: CASSLGDIYYEQYF; CDR3nt: TGTGCCAGCAGTTTAGGGGACATTTACTACGAGCAGTACTTC
abundance: many; v_gene: TRBV11-2; j_gene: TRBJ2-7; d_gene: .; CDR3aa: CASSFPEGGGYEQYF; CDR3nt: TGTGCCAGCAGCTTTCCGGAGGGCGGAGGCTACGAGCAGTACTTC
abundance: many; v_gene: TRBV28; j_gene: TRBJ1-5; d_gene: .; CDR3aa: CASSPPSGQPDQPQHF; CDR3nt: TGTGCCAGCAGTCCCCCTTCTGGGCAGCCTGATCAGCCCCAGCATTTT
abundance: .; v_gene: TRBV6-1; j_gene: TRBJ1-2; d_gene: .; CDR3aa: CASSRGDTNYGYTF; CDR3nt: TGTGCCAGCAGTCGCGGGGACACTAACTATGGCTACACCTTC
abundance: many; v_gene: TRBV28; j_gene: TRBJ2-5; d_gene: .; CDR3aa: CASSLGSIETQYF; CDR3nt: TGTGCCAGCAGTTTAGGGTCAATAGAGACCCAGTACTTC
abundance: many; v_gene: TRBV5-5; j_gene: TRBJ1-5; d_gene: TRBD1; CDR3aa: CASSLGLGQGHQPQHF; CDR3nt: TGTGCCAGCAGCTTGGGTCTAGGACAGGGGCATCAGCCCCAGCATTTT
abundance: .; v_gene: TRBV27; j_gene: TRBJ2-7; d_gene: .; CDR3aa: CASSLSDAYEQYF; CDR3nt: TGTGCCAGCAGTTTATCCGACGCCTACGAGCAGTACTTC
abundance: few; v_gene: TRBV7-9; j_gene: TRBJ1-2; d_gene: TRBD1; CDR3aa: CASSPLQGANYGYTF; CDR3nt: TGTGCCAGCAGCCCCTTACAGGGGGCCAACTATGGCTACACCTTC
abundance: .; v_gene: TRBV6-2/TRBV6-3; j_gene: TRBJ1-6; d_gene: .; CDR3aa: CASSSELPSSPLHF; CDR3nt: TGTGCCAGCAGTTCCGAACTCCCCTCTTCACCCCTCCACTTT
abundance: many; v_gene: TRBV6-1; j_gene: TRBJ1-2; d_gene: .; CDR3aa: CASSEAAGWRGYTF; CDR3nt: TGTGCCAGCAGTGAAGCGGCAGGGTGGAGGGGCTACACCTTC
abundance: many; v_gene: TRBV28; j_gene: TRBJ1-1; d_gene: .; CDR3aa: CASSPWTTADTEAFF; CDR3nt: TGTGCCAGCAGTCCCTGGACTACTGCGGACACTGAAGCTTTCTTT
abundance: .; v_gene: TRBV20-1; j_gene: TRBJ1-1; d_gene: .; CDR3aa: CSAPTPMGTEAFF; CDR3nt: TGCAGTGCTCCAACGCCCATGGGCACTGAAGCTTTCTTT
abundance: many; v_gene: TRBV28; j_gene: TRBJ1-1; d_gene: .; CDR3aa: CASISANTEAFF; CDR3nt: TGTGCCAGCATATCAGCGAACACTGAAGCTTTCTTT
abundance: many; v_gene: TRBV27; j_gene: TRBJ1-5; d_gene: TRBD1; CDR3aa: CASGYRDRYNQPQHF; CDR3nt: TGTGCCAGCGGATACCGGGACAGATACAATCAGCCCCAGCATTTT